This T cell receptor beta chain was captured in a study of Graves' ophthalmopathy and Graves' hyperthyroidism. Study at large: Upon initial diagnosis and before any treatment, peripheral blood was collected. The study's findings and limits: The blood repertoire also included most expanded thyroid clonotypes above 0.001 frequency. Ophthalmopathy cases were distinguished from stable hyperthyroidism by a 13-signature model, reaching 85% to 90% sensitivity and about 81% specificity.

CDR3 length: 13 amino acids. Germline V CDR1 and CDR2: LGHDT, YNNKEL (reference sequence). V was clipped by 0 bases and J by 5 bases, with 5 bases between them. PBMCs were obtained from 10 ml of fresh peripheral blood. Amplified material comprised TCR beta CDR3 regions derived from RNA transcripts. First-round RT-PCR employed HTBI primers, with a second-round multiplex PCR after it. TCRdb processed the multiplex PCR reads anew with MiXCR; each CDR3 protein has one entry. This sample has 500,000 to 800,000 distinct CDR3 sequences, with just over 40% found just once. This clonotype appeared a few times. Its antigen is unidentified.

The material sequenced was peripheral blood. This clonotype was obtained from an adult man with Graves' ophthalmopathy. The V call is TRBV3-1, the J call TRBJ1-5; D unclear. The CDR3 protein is CASSQDRYQPQHF. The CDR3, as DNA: TGTGCCAGCAGCCAAGATCGGTATCAGCCCCAGCATTTT.